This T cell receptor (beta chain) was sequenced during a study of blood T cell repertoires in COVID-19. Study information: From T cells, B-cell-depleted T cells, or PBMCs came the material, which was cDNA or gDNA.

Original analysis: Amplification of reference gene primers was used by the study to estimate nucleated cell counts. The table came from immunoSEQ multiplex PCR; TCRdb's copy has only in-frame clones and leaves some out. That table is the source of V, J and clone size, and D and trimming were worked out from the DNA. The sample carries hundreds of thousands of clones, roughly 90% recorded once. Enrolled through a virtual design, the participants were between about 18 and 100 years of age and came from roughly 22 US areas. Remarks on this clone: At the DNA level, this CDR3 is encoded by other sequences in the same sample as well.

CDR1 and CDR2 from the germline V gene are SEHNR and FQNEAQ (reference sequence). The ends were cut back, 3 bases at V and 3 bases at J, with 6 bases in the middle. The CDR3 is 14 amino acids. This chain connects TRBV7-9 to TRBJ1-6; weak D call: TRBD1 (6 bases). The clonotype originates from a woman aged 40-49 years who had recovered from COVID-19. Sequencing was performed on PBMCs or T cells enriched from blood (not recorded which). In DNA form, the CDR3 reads TGTGCCAGCAGCTTGACAGGCTATAATTCACCCCTCCACTTT. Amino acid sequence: CASSLTGYNSPLHF.